The rows below give T cell receptor beta chains drawn from one sample of a study of cytomegalovirus exposure and HLA in healthy donors. Assay used: immunoSEQ multiplex PCR; TCRdb lists only in-frame clones, some missing. The table has almost 200,000 clones, roughly 85% seen once; the top ten hold 2.3%. The source material was PBMCs. These receptors were collected from a woman between 45 and 65 years old in good health and CMV-seronegative. Each CDR3 is given with its conserved first and last residue. Each record gives: V gene, D gene, clone size, J gene, CDR3 DNA, CDR3 protein. A D gene is named only where the DNA matches it firmly. For some rows the clone size is stated as once, few or many, or as a class when expanded; others skip it.

V: TRBV11-1
D: TRBD2
size: once
J: TRBJ2-1
DNA: TGTGCCAGCAGCCCCCACGGTAGTCTAGCGGGAATCCGGAATGAGCAGTTCTTC
CDR3: CASSPHGSLAGIRNEQFF

V: TRBV30
D: TRBD1
size: .
J: TRBJ1-4
DNA: TGTGCCTGGAGGGCGGGACAGGGGCACGAAAAACTGTTTTTT
CDR3: CAWRAGQGHEKLFF

V: TRBV5-4
D: TRBD1
size: once
J: TRBJ2-6
DNA: TGTGCCAGCAGCTCACAGGGGGCGGGGGCTGGGGCCAACGTCCTGACTTTC
CDR3: CASSSQGAGAGANVLTF

V: TRBV27
D: TRBD1
size: .
J: TRBJ2-5
DNA: TGTGCCAGCAGTGTAACCGGGACAGAGAAAGAGACCCAGTACTTC
CDR3: CASSVTGTEKETQYF

V: TRBV9
D: .
size: few
J: TRBJ2-5
DNA: TGTGCCAGCACACGGACTATTTCGTCCCAAGAGACCCAGTACTTC
CDR3: CASTRTISSQETQYF

V: TRBV28
D: .
size: .
J: TRBJ1-5
DNA: TGTGCCAGCATGGACTCTGCGAGCAATCAGCCCCAGCATTTT
CDR3: CASMDSASNQPQHF

V: TRBV27
D: TRBD1
size: few
J: TRBJ2-7
DNA: TGTGCCAGCAGTTCTTCATATAGCCACCGGGACAGGGGTTGGCACGAGCAGTACTTC
CDR3: CASSSSYSHRDRGWHEQYF

V: TRBV5-8
D: TRBD1
size: once
J: TRBJ2-1
DNA: TGTGCCAGCAGCTCACAGGGGCGCTCCTACAATGAGCAGTTCTTC
CDR3: CASSSQGRSYNEQFF

V: TRBV11-2
D: TRBD2
size: few
J: TRBJ2-1
DNA: TGTGCCAGCAGCTTAGCGGGGGCGGGAGGGTATGAGCAGTTCTTC
CDR3: CASSLAGAGGYEQFF

V: TRBV5-1
D: TRBD1
size: .
J: TRBJ1-2
DNA: TGCGCCAGCAGCTCTCAGGGGGTCGATGGCTACACCTTC
CDR3: CASSSQGVDGYTF

V: TRBV9
D: TRBD1
size: .
J: TRBJ2-6
DNA: TGTGCCAGCAGCGAGGGACAGGGACAGTTCTCTGGGGCCAACGTCCTGACTTTC
CDR3: CASSEGQGQFSGANVLTF

V: TRBV5-8
D: .
size: .
J: TRBJ1-5
DNA: TGTGCCAGCAGCTTGGGGGCTTATAGCAATCAGCCCCAGCATTTT
CDR3: CASSLGAYSNQPQHF

V: TRBV6-6
D: .
size: .
J: TRBJ1-1
DNA: TGTGCCAGCAGCGCGTATAGGTCGGGTGAAGCTTTCTTT
CDR3: CASSAYRSGEAFF

V: TRBV16
D: TRBD1
size: .
J: TRBJ1-1
DNA: TGTGCCAGCAGCCAATTGGACAGGAGTACTGAAGCTTTCTTT
CDR3: CASSQLDRSTEAFF

V: TRBV11-2
D: TRBD1
size: .
J: TRBJ2-1
DNA: TGTGCCAGCAGCTCAGGGGGACAGGGGGCCAATGAGCAGTTCTTC
CDR3: CASSSGGQGANEQFF

V: TRBV10-2
D: .
size: .
J: TRBJ1-4
DNA: TGCGCCAGCAGTGTAAACATCCAAGGGGGACTGTTTTTT
CDR3: CASSVNIQGGLFF

V: TRBV10-3
D: .
size: once
J: TRBJ2-1
DNA: TGTGCCATCAGTGAGTACTCGAGGGACAATGAGCAGTTCTTC
CDR3: CAISEYSRDNEQFF

V: TRBV6-5
D: TRBD1
size: once
J: TRBJ1-1
DNA: TGTGCCAGCAGTTCCCGGGACAGGGGAGGAGGTGAAGCTTTCTTT
CDR3: CASSSRDRGGGEAFF

V: TRBV7-9
D: .
size: .
J: TRBJ2-7
DNA: TGTTCCAGCAGCTTAACTCGGGGCGAGCAGTACTTC
CDR3: CSSSLTRGEQYF

V: TRBV19
D: .
size: .
J: TRBJ2-7
DNA: TGTGCCAGTAGACTGAGGGCGAGTAATACCTACGAGCAGTACTTC
CDR3: CASRLRASNTYEQYF

V: TRBV19
D: .
size: few
J: TRBJ1-5
DNA: TGTGCCAGTAGTATTGGTGTAGGGGGGGAGGGTCAGCCCCAGCATTTT
CDR3: CASSIGVGGEGQPQHF

V: TRBV6-1
D: TRBD1
size: .
J: TRBJ2-7
DNA: TGTGCCAGCAGTCGGACAGGGGCGAGCTCCTACGAGCAGTACTTC
CDR3: CASSRTGASSYEQYF